The rows below give T cell receptor beta chains drawn from one sample of a study of cytomegalovirus exposure and HLA in healthy donors. Sequencing was performed with immunoSEQ multiplex PCR; in TCRdb, only in-frame clones are kept and a portion is missing. Altogether about 220,000 clones are present, 82% being singletons, with the ten largest covering roughly 6%. The sequenced sample was PBMCs. The source of these receptors is a middle-aged man in good health and CMV-seropositive. Both conserved end residues are part of each CDR3. Fields, in order: CDR3 length, clone size, J gene, V gene, D gene, CDR3 DNA, CDR3 protein. A D gene is named only where the DNA matches it firmly. Some rows mark clone size as missing; the rest say once, few, many or name a class of expanded clone.

>14|-|TRBJ1-1|TRBV19|-
TGTGCCAGTAGTATAAAAGATAGGAAGTGGAGAGCTTTCTTT
CASSIKDRKWRAFF
>12|-|TRBJ1-1|TRBV7-9|-
TGTGCCAGCAGCGACCAGGCCGGCAAAGCTTTCTTT
CASSDQAGKAFF
>14|-|TRBJ1-4|TRBV18|-
TGTGCCAGCTCACCCGGGAAAGCTAATGAAAAACTGTTTTTT
CASSPGKANEKLFF
>13|-|TRBJ2-1|TRBV6-1|TRBD1
TGTGCCAGCAGACCTACAGGGGGCGGTGAGCAGTTCTTC
CASRPTGGGEQFF
>13|-|TRBJ2-1|TRBV29-1|TRBD2
TGCAGCGTTGATGAGGGAGGGTACAATGAGCAGTTCTTC
CSVDEGGYNEQFF
>15|-|TRBJ1-4|TRBV14|-
TGTGCCAGCAGCCAAGGAGGGTTCTCATTTGAAAAACTGTTTTTT
CASSQGGFSFEKLFF
>17|-|TRBJ2-1|TRBV6-1|-
TGTGCCAGCAGTGAATCAACCTTCCCGGCTCCAGGCAATGAGCAGTTCTTC
CASSESTFPAPGNEQFF
>14|-|TRBJ1-1|TRBV7-6|-
TGTGCCAGCAGCTTAGCCGAGGGGAACACTGAAGCTTTCTTT
CASSLAEGNTEAFF
>14|-|TRBJ1-5|TRBV28|-
TGTGCCAGCAGTTTGACAGCCCTCGGACAGCCCCAGCATTTT
CASSLTALGQPQHF
>16|-|TRBJ2-4|TRBV6-5|-
TGTGCCAGCAGTTACTCAGCTAGTCCCCCCAAAAACATTCAGTACTTC
CASSYSASPPKNIQYF
>16|-|TRBJ2-3|TRBV5-4|TRBD1
TGTGCCAGCAGCTTGGCGGGACAGGGGGCAACAGATACGCAGTATTTT
CASSLAGQGATDTQYF
>13|-|TRBJ2-2|TRBV11-3|TRBD1
TGTGCCAGCACCTACAGGGGGCCCGGGGAGCTGTTTTTT
CASTYRGPGELFF
>13|-|TRBJ1-6|TRBV30|-
TGTGCCTGGAGTCCACAGTATAATTCACCCCTCCACTTT
CAWSPQYNSPLHF
>13|-|TRBJ2-5|TRBV7-6|-
TGTGCCAGCAGCTTAGGGCCTGTAGAGACCCAGTACTTC
CASSLGPVETQYF
>12|few|TRBJ2-1|TRBV19|-
TGTGCCAGTAGTTGGGACTTCAATGAGCAGTTCTTC
CASSWDFNEQFF
>16|many|TRBJ1-1|TRBV5-6|-
TGTGCCAGCAGCTCATCCGAGCAGGGGAAGAACACTGAAGCTTTCTTT
CASSSSEQGKNTEAFF
>12|-|TRBJ2-7|TRBV5-1|-
TGCGCCAGCAGCTATAGCCAGGGGCGTCGGTACTTC
CASSYSQGRRYF